The T cell receptor beta chain under discussion was sequenced for a study of beta chain features in type 1 diabetes. Per germline, CDR1 GTSNPN and CDR2 SVGIG (reference sequence). The CDR3 is 13 residues long. Trimming removed 6 bases at V and 5 bases at J, with 13 bases between. Overall study findings and caveats: Among all four CD4+ subsets, Type 1 diabetes patients had TCRB CDR3s that were moderately but significantly shorter. Equally in patients and controls, shorter templates might have been favored by PCR.

The purity of all sorted populations exceeded 95%. Every bit of the isolated RNA underwent reverse transcription, so sequencing read expressed TCRB transcripts. Profiling relied on immunoSEQ multiplex PCR, and the TCRdb table lists in-frame clones only, not all of them. The data contain more than 200,000 clones, 16% of them singletons. A word on this clone: Its target is not known.

The sequenced sample consisted of naive CD4+ T cells from blood. The V and J genes are TRBV30 and TRBJ1-4; a weak D match, TRBD1 (5 bases). The receptor comes from a man younger than 40 with type 1 diabetes. The CDR3 loop reads CACTRRGNEKLFF. DNA of the CDR3: TGTGCCTGTACTAGGCGGGGGAATGAAAAACTGTTTTTT.